The rows below give T cell receptor beta chains drawn from one sample of a study of blood T cell repertoires in COVID-19. TCRdb keeps only in-frame clones here, not all; method: immunoSEQ multiplex PCR. The table includes 280,000 or so clones, 85% detected once. Sequencing was carried out using PBMCs or T cells enriched from blood (not recorded which). All receptors derive from a woman aged 45-59 years who had recovered from COVID-19. Each CDR3 is given with its conserved first and last residue. D genes are given only for firm matches. Size is stated for part of the rows, as once, few or many counts, or as a class when the clone is expanded.

j_gene: TRBJ1-2
abundance: -
v_gene: TRBV6-2/TRBV6-3
d_gene: -
CDR3aa: CASSSYRDGGYGYTF
CDR3nt: TGTGCCAGCAGTTCCTACCGGGACGGGGGATATGGCTACACCTTC

j_gene: TRBJ2-3
abundance: -
v_gene: TRBV6-2/TRBV6-3
d_gene: -
CDR3aa: CASSYFTAGDTQYF
CDR3nt: TGTGCCAGCAGTTACTTCACCGCAGGCGATACGCAGTATTTT

j_gene: TRBJ2-3
abundance: -
v_gene: TRBV2
d_gene: -
CDR3aa: CASRPQGQSTDTQYF
CDR3nt: TGTGCCAGCAGGCCACAGGGTCAGAGCACAGATACGCAGTATTTT

j_gene: TRBJ1-3
abundance: -
v_gene: TRBV30
d_gene: -
CDR3aa: CAWKVRGAGNTIYF
CDR3nt: TGTGCCTGGAAAGTACGGGGGGCTGGAAACACCATATATTTT

j_gene: TRBJ2-3
abundance: -
v_gene: TRBV5-4
d_gene: -
CDR3aa: CASSGPGVGRTDTQYF
CDR3nt: TGTGCCAGCAGCGGCCCGGGGGTCGGGCGCACAGATACGCAGTATTTT

j_gene: TRBJ2-1
abundance: -
v_gene: TRBV10-1
d_gene: -
CDR3aa: CASSRGSYNEQFF
CDR3nt: TGCGCCAGCAGCAGGGGCTCGTACAATGAGCAGTTCTTC

j_gene: TRBJ1-2
abundance: -
v_gene: TRBV11-2
d_gene: -
CDR3aa: CASSKPGQAYGYTF
CDR3nt: TGTGCCAGCAGCAAACCGGGTCAAGCCTATGGCTACACCTTC

j_gene: TRBJ1-2
abundance: few
v_gene: TRBV5-1
d_gene: -
CDR3aa: CASSPLRDYGYTF
CDR3nt: TGCGCCAGTTCCCCGCTTCGGGACTATGGCTACACCTTC

j_gene: TRBJ2-5
abundance: -
v_gene: TRBV19
d_gene: TRBD1
CDR3aa: CASSEDREETQYF
CDR3nt: TGTGCCAGTAGCGAGGACAGGGAAGAGACCCAGTACTTC

j_gene: TRBJ2-5
abundance: once
v_gene: TRBV10-3
d_gene: TRBD2
CDR3aa: CAISEAGLAEETQYF
CDR3nt: TGTGCCATCAGTGAGGCGGGACTAGCGGAAGAGACCCAGTACTTC

j_gene: TRBJ1-1
abundance: -
v_gene: TRBV3-1/TRBV3-2
d_gene: -
CDR3aa: CASGVAQDSMNTEAFF
CDR3nt: TGTGCCAGCGGGGTTGCACAGGATTCCATGAACACTGAAGCTTTCTTT

j_gene: TRBJ1-1
abundance: -
v_gene: TRBV5-6
d_gene: -
CDR3aa: CASSLGSVNTEAFF
CDR3nt: TGTGCCAGCAGCTTAGGCAGCGTGAACACTGAAGCTTTCTTT

j_gene: TRBJ1-4
abundance: -
v_gene: TRBV28
d_gene: -
CDR3aa: CASSWGLHEKLFF
CDR3nt: TGTGCCAGCAGTTGGGGACTGCATGAAAAACTGTTTTTT

j_gene: TRBJ1-3
abundance: -
v_gene: TRBV4-3
d_gene: TRBD1
CDR3aa: CASSQASQGARGNTIYF
CDR3nt: TGCGCCAGCAGCCAAGCAAGTCAGGGGGCAAGGGGAAACACCATATATTTT

j_gene: TRBJ1-1
abundance: -
v_gene: TRBV12-3/TRBV12-4
d_gene: -
CDR3aa: CASSFASDTEAFF
CDR3nt: TGTGCCAGCAGCTTTGCATCAGACACTGAAGCTTTCTTT

j_gene: TRBJ2-7
abundance: -
v_gene: TRBV7-2
d_gene: -
CDR3aa: CASSLALRLGEQYF
CDR3nt: TGTGCCAGCAGCTTAGCGCTCCGGCTAGGCGAGCAGTACTTC

j_gene: TRBJ1-3
abundance: -
v_gene: TRBV3-1/TRBV3-2
d_gene: -
CDR3aa: CASSQGTGVGGDSGNTIYF
CDR3nt: TGTGCCAGCAGCCAAGGAACGGGGGTTGGGGGTGACTCTGGAAACACCATATATTTT

j_gene: TRBJ2-3
abundance: -
v_gene: TRBV9
d_gene: TRBD2
CDR3aa: CASSTVGTSGDTQYF
CDR3nt: TGTGCCAGCAGCACAGTGGGGACTAGCGGAGATACGCAGTATTTT

j_gene: TRBJ1-1
abundance: -
v_gene: TRBV9
d_gene: TRBD1
CDR3aa: CASSALREGAQAFF
CDR3nt: TGTGCCAGCAGCGCCCTTCGGGAGGGGGCCCAAGCTTTCTTT

j_gene: TRBJ1-5
abundance: once
v_gene: TRBV28
d_gene: -
CDR3aa: CASSPSLGVVGQPQHF
CDR3nt: TGTGCCAGCAGTCCCAGTCTAGGGGTAGTCGGGCAGCCCCAGCATTTT

j_gene: TRBJ2-7
abundance: -
v_gene: TRBV28
d_gene: -
CDR3aa: CASSFLRTVTYEQYF
CDR3nt: TGTGCCAGCAGTTTTCTCCGGACAGTTACCTACGAGCAGTACTTC

j_gene: TRBJ2-7
abundance: -
v_gene: TRBV7-9
d_gene: -
CDR3aa: CASSPGAGQIYEQYF
CDR3nt: TGTGCCAGCAGCCCGGGGGCGGGACAGATCTACGAGCAGTACTTC

j_gene: TRBJ1-4
abundance: -
v_gene: TRBV27
d_gene: TRBD1
CDR3aa: CASSSRGQGTWEKLFF
CDR3nt: TGTGCCAGCAGTTCGAGAGGACAGGGGACTTGGGAAAAACTGTTTTTT

j_gene: TRBJ1-5
abundance: few
v_gene: TRBV7-2
d_gene: -
CDR3aa: CASSLVGVGNQPQHF
CDR3nt: TGTGCCAGCAGCTTAGTAGGGGTTGGCAATCAGCCCCAGCATTTT

j_gene: TRBJ2-5
abundance: once
v_gene: TRBV18
d_gene: -
CDR3aa: CASSPPPSRGETQYF
CDR3nt: TGTGCCAGCTCACCACCGCCTAGCCGGGGGGAGACCCAGTACTTC

j_gene: TRBJ1-1
abundance: -
v_gene: TRBV19
d_gene: -
CDR3aa: CASSMGTGRTEAFF
CDR3nt: TGTGCCAGTAGTATGGGTACAGGGCGGACTGAAGCTTTCTTT

j_gene: TRBJ2-3
abundance: -
v_gene: TRBV11-2
d_gene: TRBD2
CDR3aa: CASASLRGDTDTQYF
CDR3nt: TGTGCCAGCGCGTCTTTGCGGGGGGACACAGATACGCAGTATTTT

j_gene: TRBJ1-5
abundance: -
v_gene: TRBV25-1
d_gene: -
CDR3aa: CASSEQLNQPQHF
CDR3nt: TGTGCCAGCAGTGAACAGTTAAATCAGCCCCAGCATTTT

j_gene: TRBJ1-1
abundance: once
v_gene: TRBV29-1
d_gene: -
CDR3aa: CSGEQRAGTEAFF
CDR3nt: TGCAGCGGCGAACAACGGGCGGGCACTGAAGCTTTCTTT

j_gene: TRBJ1-3
abundance: -
v_gene: TRBV28
d_gene: -
CDR3aa: CASSVIGTGRAGNTIYF
CDR3nt: TGTGCCAGCAGTGTAATCGGCACAGGGAGGGCGGGAAACACCATATATTTT

j_gene: TRBJ1-1
abundance: once
v_gene: TRBV3-1/TRBV3-2
d_gene: TRBD1
CDR3aa: CASSHIRQGTEAFF
CDR3nt: TGTGCCAGCAGCCATATTAGACAGGGCACTGAAGCTTTCTTT

j_gene: TRBJ2-3
abundance: -
v_gene: TRBV5-4
d_gene: TRBD2
CDR3aa: CASSVKTSGGALDTQYF
CDR3nt: TGTGCCAGCAGCGTAAAGACTAGCGGGGGGGCTTTAGATACGCAGTATTTT

j_gene: TRBJ2-3
abundance: -
v_gene: TRBV9
d_gene: -
CDR3aa: CASSGGRFGTDTQYF
CDR3nt: TGTGCCAGCAGCGGAGGGAGATTTGGCACAGATACGCAGTATTTT

j_gene: TRBJ2-7
abundance: once
v_gene: TRBV27
d_gene: TRBD1
CDR3aa: CASSFRTGQASLVVEQYF
CDR3nt: TGTGCCAGCAGTTTCCGGACAGGCCAGGCCTCACTTGTAGTTGAGCAGTACTTC

j_gene: TRBJ1-2
abundance: -
v_gene: TRBV2
d_gene: TRBD1
CDR3aa: CASSEGQGYGYTF
CDR3nt: TGTGCCAGCAGTGAAGGACAGGGTTATGGCTACACCTTC

j_gene: TRBJ2-5
abundance: -
v_gene: TRBV5-8
d_gene: TRBD1
CDR3aa: CASSPGQGYSETQYF
CDR3nt: TGTGCCAGCAGCCCGGGACAGGGTTATTCAGAGACCCAGTACTTC

j_gene: TRBJ1-5
abundance: -
v_gene: TRBV7-9
d_gene: TRBD1
CDR3aa: CASSSTAGGRSNQPQHF
CDR3nt: TGTGCCAGCAGCTCAACGGCAGGGGGCAGGAGCAATCAGCCCCAGCATTTT